These 14 T cell receptor beta chains came from one sample sequenced in a study of spatial heterogeneity in lung cancer (dated by TCRdb to the late 2010s). Overall study results and their limits: The tumor nonsynonymous mutation count correlated with the number of expanded alpha and beta TCRs within the tumor.

The antigens for these receptors are not known. Receptor libraries were prepared by 5' RACE. Sequencing was carried out with a NextSeq 500. The public reads were quality trimmed at Q25 with fastp and then assembled into clones with MiXCR by TCRdb, keeping productive beta chains. Rows with a matching CDR3 protein are joined into one entry that keeps the most common DNA and genes. The sample records about 13,000 distinct CDR3 sequences, under 6% of which are singletons. About 25% of the sample is in the top ten clones. In light of the paper, this sample's time point label describes: sample taken at primary tumor resection. Sequenced material: lung tumor tissue, taken at surgery. The receptors come from a male donor with early-stage non-small cell lung cancer.

This clonotype was counted many times. This chain links TRBV10-1 with TRBJ2-2; D might be TRBD2 (5 bases). V was trimmed by 6 bases and J by 4 bases, leaving 9 bases between them. From germline, CDR1 is WNHNN and CDR2 SYGVQD (reference sequence). This CDR3 is built from 13 residues. The chain's CDR3 is CASRRDGTGELFF. The CDR3 bases are TGCGCCAGCAGGAGGGATGGCACCGGGGAGCTGTTTTTT.

This clonotype turned up a few times. The chain has TRBV18 and TRBJ2-1; TRBD2 agrees at 12 bases. J was trimmed by 4 bases and V by 3 bases; bases with no gene match: 4. There are 16 residues in the CDR3. In germline, CDR1 is KGHSH, CDR2 LQKENI. CDR3 amino acids: CASSPSSGGAYNEQFF. For the CDR3, the DNA is TGTGCCAGCTCACCTTCTAGCGGGGGGGCTTACAATGAGCAGTTCTTC.

This clonotype has a count of ten or more. The genes are TRBV5-5 and TRBJ2-7; D gene unclear. V was cut by 3 bases and J by 3 bases, with 10 bases left in between. CDR1 is SGHKS and CDR2 is YYEKEE in the germline V gene (reference sequence). The CDR3 contains 13 residues. The CDR3 sequence is CASSSPGFYEQYF. CDR3 coding DNA: TGTGCCAGCAGCTCCCCAGGATTCTACGAGCAGTACTTC.

This clonotype was recorded many times. V is TRBV3-1 and J is TRBJ2-7; TRBD2 aligns across 9 bases. Germline loops: CDR1 LGHDT, CDR2 YNNKEL (reference sequence). The CDR3 has 14 amino acids. Trimming removed 4 bases from V and 1 base from J; junction bases left unmatched: 2. DNA of the CDR3: TGTGCCAGCAGCCTTAGCGGGGGTTCCTACGAGCAGTACTTC. Translation: CASSLSGGSYEQYF.

The J gene is TRBJ2-2, the V gene TRBV5-4, with D perhaps matching TRBD1 (6 bases). V was shortened by 4 bases and J by 3 bases, with 10 bases between the two germline ends. The germline V gene has CDR1 SGHNT and CDR2 YYREEE (reference sequence). This CDR3 region has 14 residues. Here the CDR3 DNA reads TGTGCCAGCAGCCAGGGGCAAGACACCGGGGAGCTGTTTTTT. Translating it yields CASSQGQDTGELFF.

This clonotype showed up many times. The chain combines TRBV5-1 with TRBJ1-1; D remains unclear. Germline V lookup: CDR1 SGHRS, CDR2 YFSETQ. This CDR3 contains 14 residues. V gave up 1 base and J gave up 3 bases, with 10 bases separating them. CDR3 nucleotides: TGCGCCAGCAGCTTGCGCGGCTACGACACTGAAGCTTTCTTT. This gives the protein CASSLRGYDTEAFF. Variable domain in full (rest from reference TRBV5-1 and TRBJ1-1): KAGVTQTPRYLIKTRGQQVTLSCSPISGHRSVSWYQQTPGQGLQFLFEYFSETQRNKGNFPGRFSGRQFSNSRSEMNVSTLELGDSALYLCASSLRGYDTEAFFGQGTRLTVV.

By frequency in the sample, this clonotype is medium-sized. V is TRBV6-2 or TRBV6-3 and J is TRBJ1-1, with TRBD1 as a possible D gene (6 bases). Germline loops: CDR1 MNHEY, CDR2 SVGEGT. V was pared by 8 bases and J by 1 base, with 8 bases between. The CDR3 is 12 amino acids. This CDR3 reads CASETGNTEAFF. DNA for the CDR3: TGTGCCAGCGAGACAGGGAACACTGAAGCTTTCTTT.

This clonotype occurred many times. The V call is TRBV5-1, the J call TRBJ2-2; TRBD2 is a possible D gene (5 bases). This CDR3 has 14 amino acids. Germline V gene data show CDR1 as SGHRS and CDR2 as YFSETQ. V was cut by 4 bases and J by 6 bases, with 13 bases left in between. CDR3: CASSTGMVSGELFF. CDR3 coding DNA: TGCGCCAGCAGCACGGGGATGGTGTCCGGGGAGCTGTTTTTT. Using reference TRBV5-1 and TRBJ2-2 for the parts outside the CDR3, the full variable domain is KAGVTQTPRYLIKTRGQQVTLSCSPISGHRSVSWYQQTPGQGLQFLFEYFSETQRNKGNFPGRFSGRQFSNSRSEMNVSTLELGDSALYLCASSTGMVSGELFFGEGSRLTVL.

This clonotype showed up many times. This chain connects TRBV6-1 to TRBJ2-1; 8 nucleotides agree with TRBD1. The germline gives CDR1 MNHNS, CDR2 SASEGT. This CDR3 is 16 amino acids long. With V trimmed by 2 bases and J by 2 bases, 5 bases remained unmatched. The CDR3 nucleotides are TGTGCCAGCAGTGAACGTGCAGGGGGCACCTACAATGAGCAGTTCTTC. Translating it yields CASSERAGGTYNEQFF.

This clonotype was detected many times. The J gene is TRBJ2-1, the V gene TRBV28; 11 bases are a match to TRBD1. This CDR3 contains 16 residues. Germline loops: CDR1 MDHEN, CDR2 SYDVKM. The ends lost 4 bases at V and 9 bases at J; junction bases unmatched: 11. CDR3 DNA: TGTGCCAGCAGTTCCCACGGACAGGGGGCGCTTGTTGAGCAGTTCTTC. It specifies CASSSHGQGALVEQFF.

There are many counts of this clonotype. The genes are TRBV28 and TRBJ2-5, with D perhaps matching TRBD1 (6 bases). Germline V gene data show CDR1 as MDHEN and CDR2 as SYDVKM. The CDR3 contains 16 residues. Trimming left V 6 bases short and J 1 base short, with 18 bases between. In DNA form, the CDR3 reads TGTGCCAGCAGGCGCCCCGGGACACTCATCCAAGAGACCCAGTACTTC. Its translation: CASRRPGTLIQETQYF.

Ten or more counts support this clonotype. The rearrangement uses TRBV6-6 and TRBJ2-7, with 7 bases that match TRBD2. Unmatched junction bases numbered 5, after V lost 2 bases and J lost 1 base. CDR1 and CDR2 from the germline V gene are MNHNY and SVGAGI (reference sequence). The CDR3 runs to 15 residues. CDR3: CASSYGLAVSYEQYF. CDR3 bases: TGTGCCAGCAGTTACGGGCTAGCGGTTTCCTACGAGCAGTACTTC.

This clonotype was counted a few times. CDR3 DNA sequence: TGTGCCAGCAGCTTTGGAATGACCGGGGAGCTGTTTTTT. This translates into CASSFGMTGELFF. The chain uses TRBV5-4 and TRBJ2-2; D is uncertain. This CDR3 region has 13 residues. The ends were cut back, 2 bases at V and 5 bases at J, with 7 bases in the middle. Germline assignment: CDR1 SGHNT and CDR2 YYREEE (reference sequence).

This rearrangement joins TRBV5-1 to TRBJ2-5; tentative D call: TRBD1 (6 bases). CDR3 size: 14 residues. Germline V gene data show CDR1 as SGHRS and CDR2 as YFSETQ. V dropped 0 bases and J dropped 4 bases, with 10 bases sitting between them. CDR3 coding DNA: TGCGCCAGCAGCTTGGCCACAGGGAGAGAGACCCAGTACTTC. Amino acids: CASSLATGRETQYF. The full variable domain, its missing parts supplied by reference TRBV5-1 and TRBJ2-5, is KAGVTQTPRYLIKTRGQQVTLSCSPISGHRSVSWYQQTPGQGLQFLFEYFSETQRNKGNFPGRFSGRQFSNSRSEMNVSTLELGDSALYLCASSLATGRETQYFGPGTRLLVL.